Presented here are 31 T cell receptor beta chains from one specimen sequenced in a study of blood T cell repertoires in COVID-19. Libraries were prepared by immunoSEQ multiplex PCR; TCRdb keeps only in-frame clonotypes and omits some of them. The table shows around 50,000 clones, with about 85% occurring only once. Sequenced sample: peripheral blood. All receptors come from a man aged 35 to 55 with active COVID-19.

The chain uses TRBV6-5 and TRBJ2-3, with no clear D. Germline V gives CDR1 MNHEY, CDR2 SVGAGI. Trimming shortened V by 5 bases and J by 0 bases, and 12 bases separated the two germline ends. The length of the CDR3 is 15 residues. CDR3 in DNA: TGTGCCAGCAGTATTGGCGGAACTAGCACAGATACGCAGTATTTT. As protein: CASSIGGTSTDTQYF.

V and J are TRBV20-1 and TRBJ2-3; no clear D. The germline V gene encodes CDR1 DFQATT and CDR2 SNEGSKA (reference sequence). The CDR3 covers 11 residues. V lost 2 bases and J lost 4, with 4 bases in between. The CDR3 DNA is TGCAGTGCTAGACTACCAGATACGCAGTATTTT. Its translation: CSARLPDTQYF.

This chain joins TRBV14 and TRBJ1-2; perhaps TRBD1 as D (6 bases). V was shortened by 4 bases and J by 5 bases, with 17 bases between the two germline ends. This CDR3 has 15 residues. Germline V gene data show CDR1 as SGHDN and CDR2 as FVKESK. CDR3 loop: CASSPLGGRGYGYTF. The CDR3 DNA reads as TGTGCCAGCAGCCCTCTCGGGGGGCGAGGGTATGGCTACACCTTC.

This clone has more than one count but fewer than ten. The V call is TRBV2, the J call TRBJ2-7; TRBD1 matches 9 bases. Germline-derived CDR1 and CDR2 are SNHLY and FYNNEI. V dropped 7 bases and J dropped 7; count of bases not matched to a gene: 5. The CDR3 totals 12 residues. The CDR3, as DNA: TGTGCCAGCATCCTACAGGGGGCGGAGCAGTACTTC. Amino acids: CASILQGAEQYF.

This chain uses TRBV19 with TRBJ2-1, with TRBD2 identical over 8 bases. Germline values: CDR1 LNHDA, CDR2 SQIVND (reference sequence). The V gene end was trimmed by 6 bases and the J gene end by 9 bases; junction bases not matched to a gene: 13. This CDR3 spans 15 amino acids. CDR3 protein: CASRSRGRRDTEQFF. As DNA, the CDR3 is TGTGCCAGTAGATCTCGCGGGAGGAGGGACACTGAGCAGTTCTTC.

This CDR3 is CASRPGQGLGYEQYF. CDR3 coding DNA: TGTGCCAGCAGGCCGGGACAGGGGTTGGGGTACGAGCAGTACTTC. The chain uses TRBV7-2 and TRBJ2-7, with 10 positions matching TRBD1. The V and J ends lost 6 bases and 4 bases, in that order; junction bases with no gene match: 9. Germline V CDR1 and CDR2: SGHTA, FQGNSA. The CDR3 covers 15 residues.

This clone was picked up one time. The gene calls are TRBV28 and TRBJ2-3; TRBD2 aligns across 14 bases. Per the germline V gene, CDR1 is MDHEN and CDR2 is SYDVKM. V gave up 5 bases and J gave up 2 bases; unmatched junction bases: 6. The CDR3 length is 17 residues. CDR3 loop: CASSRLAGGPPTDTQYF. The DNA of the CDR3 is TGTGCCAGCAGTCGACTAGCGGGAGGGCCCCCCACAGATACGCAGTATTTT.

This clone showed up just once. The V and J genes are TRBV19 and TRBJ2-7, with D unresolved. V dropped 4 bases and J dropped 0 bases, with 10 bases sitting between them. This CDR3 has 14 residues. CDR1 LNHDA and CDR2 SQIVND come from the germline V gene (reference sequence). The CDR3 nucleotides read TGTGCCAGTAGTACGCGACTTGTCTCCTACGAGCAGTACTTC. Translated, it gives CASSTRLVSYEQYF.

The CDR3 here is CASSQDRGSLDTQYF. CDR3 DNA sequence: TGTGCCAGCAGCCAAGATCGGGGGAGTTTAGATACGCAGTATTTT. The chain links TRBV3-1 (or the pseudogene TRBV3-2) to TRBJ2-3; possible D gene TRBD2, 6 bases. Trimming pared 0 bases from V and 5 bases from J, leaving 12 bases between. This CDR3 comprises 15 residues. Germline CDR1 and CDR2: LGHDT and YNNKEL (reference sequence).

This chain uses TRBV18 with TRBJ2-5; 7 bases match TRBD1. The junction had 4 bases not matched to a gene; V was cut back by 5 bases and J by 4 bases. Germline CDR1 and CDR2: KGHSH and LQKENI. CDR3 length: 13 residues. DNA for the CDR3: TGTGCCAGCTCAACTTCAGGGGGAGAGACCCAGTACTTC. Translating it yields CASSTSGGETQYF.

The chain uses TRBV13 and TRBJ2-3; 9 bases map to TRBD1. V dropped 4 bases and J dropped 6; count of bases not matched to a gene: 11. The length of the CDR3 is 16 residues. CDR1 is PRHDT, CDR2 FYEKMQ, per germline (reference sequence). The CDR3 DNA follows: TGTGCCAGCAGCTCCGACCGGGACAGGGAGAGCGATACGCAGTATTTT. Its translation: CASSSDRDRESDTQYF. The full variable domain, in which reference TRBV13 and TRBJ2-3 provide the parts outside the CDR3, is AAGVIQSPRHLIKEKRETATLKCYPIPRHDTVYWYQQGPGQDPQFLISFYEKMQSDKGSIPDRFSAQQFSDYHSELNMSSLELGDSALYFCASSSDRDRESDTQYFGPGTRLTVL.

This chain connects TRBV9 to TRBJ2-5; TRBD2 matches at 7 bases. V lost 3 bases and J lost 5; bases outside the gene matches: 7. The CDR3 consists of 14 residues. From germline, CDR1 is SGDLS and CDR2 YYNGEE. The CDR3 region has the DNA TGTGCCAGCAGCGCGGGAGGAGGTCAGGAGACCCAGTACTTC. Protein sequence: CASSAGGGQETQYF. Full variable domain (remainder filled in from reference TRBV9 and TRBJ2-5): DSGVTQTPKHLITATGQRVTLRCSPRSGDLSVYWYQQSLDQGLQFLIQYYNGEERAKGNILERFSAQQFPDLHSELNLSSLELGDSALYFCASSAGGGQETQYFGPGTRLLVL.

The sample holds one count of this clone. The V gene is TRBV5-5, the J gene TRBJ2-4; TRBD1 aligns across 10 bases. There are 16 residues in the CDR3. CDR1 and CDR2 from the germline V gene are SGHKS and YYEKEE (reference sequence). Trimming removed 4 bases from V and 8 bases from J; junction bases left unmatched: 12. CDR3 residues: CASSLFARDRGDIQYF. The CDR3 DNA reads as TGTGCCAGCAGCCTTTTCGCGCGGGACAGGGGAGACATTCAGTACTTC.

The table lists this clone with a count of one. The chain links TRBV5-8 to TRBJ1-1; D is unresolved. The CDR3 totals 12 residues. Trimming removed 2 bases from V and 1 base from J, with 3 bases in between. Germline V gene sequence: CDR1 SGHTS, CDR2 YDEGEE. Written as DNA, the CDR3 is TGTGCCAGCAGCTTACAGAACACTGAAGCTTTCTTT. Amino acid sequence: CASSLQNTEAFF.

The rearrangement links TRBV11-3 to TRBJ2-1; D not resolved. Germline-derived CDR1 and CDR2 are SGHNT and YENEEA. Trimming removed 1 base from V and 9 bases from J, with 7 bases in between. The CDR3 sequence is 12 residues long. The CDR3 reads CASSLGRLEQFF. The CDR3 region has the DNA TGTGCCAGCAGCTTAGGCAGGCTTGAGCAGTTCTTC.

The chain couples TRBV3-1 (or the pseudogene TRBV3-2) to TRBJ2-6; D is perhaps TRBD1 (6 bases). From germline, CDR1 is LGHDT and CDR2 YNNKEL (reference sequence). There are 17 residues in the CDR3. V dropped 1 base and J dropped 3 bases, with 13 bases sitting between them. For the CDR3, the DNA is TGTGCCAGCAGCCAAGGGTCAGGGGCGGTTGGGGCCAACGTCCTGACTTTC. Protein sequence: CASSQGSGAVGANVLTF.

The chain combines TRBV19 with TRBJ2-3; TRBD2 agrees at 9 bases. CDR1 is LNHDA and CDR2 is SQIVND in the germline V gene (reference sequence). J was trimmed by 2 bases and V by 4 bases; bases with no gene match: 7. This CDR3 spans 16 amino acids. CDR3 protein: CASSTRAGGSTDTQYF. In nucleotides, the CDR3 is TGTGCCAGTAGTACCAGAGCGGGAGGCTCCACAGATACGCAGTATTTT.

This clone appeared a single time. This rearrangement joins TRBV30 to TRBJ1-2; no clear D gene. The V end was cut by 0 bases, the J end by 4 bases, with 9 bases between. The CDR3 covers 13 residues. Per germline, CDR1 GTSNPN and CDR2 SVGIG (reference sequence). CDR3: CAWSVIEGYGYTF. CDR3 nucleotide sequence: TGTGCCTGGAGTGTAATTGAGGGCTATGGCTACACCTTC.

This clone occurred a few times. The chain carries TRBV5-4 and TRBJ2-7, with TRBD1 matching over 7 bases. Germline V gene data show CDR1 as SGHNT and CDR2 as YYREEE (reference sequence). The CDR3 contains 14 residues. V shed 0 bases, J shed 5 bases, and the junction held 5 bases outside the gene matches. CDR3 bases: TGTGCCAGCAGCTTGGACAGGGGAAATCACGAGCAGTACTTC. Residues: CASSLDRGNHEQYF.

The CDR3 reads CASRTTSGRAVDTQYF. CDR3 bases: TGTGCCAGCAGGACCACTAGCGGGAGGGCCGTAGATACGCAGTATTTT. The chain is built from TRBV21-1 and TRBJ2-3; the D call in the table, TRBD2, was not verified against the DNA. TRBV21-1 constitutes a pseudogene. This CDR3 is built from 16 residues.

The chain is built from TRBV7-6 and TRBJ1-5; 11 nucleotides match TRBD1. The CDR3 length is 16 residues. Trimming removed 5 bases from V and 1 base from J; junction bases left unmatched: 4. Germline CDR1 is SGHVS and CDR2 is FNYEAQ. The DNA for the CDR3 is TGTGCCAGCAGCCGCGGACAGGGGGCAAGCAATCAGCCCCAGCATTTT. Translating it yields CASSRGQGASNQPQHF. The whole variable domain, remainder taken from reference TRBV7-6 and TRBJ1-5, is GAGVSQSPRYKVTKRGQDVALRCDPISGHVSLYWYRQALGQGPEFLTYFNYEAQQDKSGLPNDRFSAERPEGSISTLTIQRTEQRDSAMYRCASSRGQGASNQPQHFGDGTRLSIL.

This chain uses TRBV3-1 (or the pseudogene TRBV3-2) with TRBJ2-1; 7 bases fit TRBD1. Trimming at V came to 4 bases and at J to 5 bases, leaving 8 bases not matched to a gene. Germline-derived CDR1 and CDR2 are LGHDT and YNNKEL (reference sequence). CDR3 length: 15 residues. The CDR3: CASSRIDRADNEQFF. The CDR3 nucleotides are TGTGCCAGCAGCCGGATTGACAGGGCTGACAATGAGCAGTTCTTC.

The V call is TRBV9, the J call TRBJ1-1; TRBD1 is a possible D gene (5 bases). CDR1 and CDR2 from the germline V gene are SGDLS and YYNGEE. The V end was cut by 0 bases, the J end by 6 bases, with 15 bases between. The CDR3 loop spans 15 amino acids. Here the CDR3 DNA reads TGTGCCAGCAGCGTAGGGGAATCAGGGTTTGCTGAAGCTTTCTTT. This encodes CASSVGESGFAEAFF.

The J gene is TRBJ1-2, the V gene TRBV7-9, with 7 bases aligning to TRBD1. The germline CDR1 and CDR2 sequences are SEHNR and FQNEAQ (reference sequence). This CDR3 is built from 12 residues. V lost 5 bases and J lost 8; bases outside the gene matches: 5. Written as DNA, the CDR3 is TGTGCCAGCAGCCCGGGACAGTTCGGCTACACCTTC. Translating it yields CASSPGQFGYTF.

The chain uses TRBV28 and TRBJ1-4; maybe TRBD1 (6 bases). Trimming shortened V by 5 bases and J by 0 bases, and 13 bases separated the two germline ends. This CDR3 region has 16 residues. CDR1 MDHEN and CDR2 SYDVKM come from the germline V gene. This CDR3 reads CASSPGQISTNEKLFF. The CDR3 DNA sequence: TGTGCCAGCAGTCCCGGACAGATCTCAACTAATGAAAAACTGTTTTTT.

The gene calls are TRBV5-1 and TRBJ1-4; TRBD1 matches at 7 bases. V shed 6 bases, J shed 0 bases, and the junction held 5 bases outside the gene matches. The CDR3 is made up of 15 amino acids. Germline V gene data show CDR1 as SGHRS and CDR2 as YFSETQ. CDR3 residues: CASTEGAATNEKLFF. The CDR3 region has the DNA TGCGCCAGCACCGAGGGGGCAGCAACTAATGAAAAACTGTTTTTT.

The V call is TRBV11-2, the J call TRBJ1-1; no definite D call. Looked up from germline, CDR1 is SGHAT and CDR2 is FQNNGV. V gave up 0 bases and J gave up 1 base, with 6 bases separating them. The CDR3 runs 14 residues. CDR3 amino acids: CASSLDGGNTEAFF. The DNA for the CDR3 is TGTGCCAGCAGCTTAGATGGCGGGAACACTGAAGCTTTCTTT.

The chain uses TRBV3-1 (or the pseudogene TRBV3-2) and TRBJ2-5; 8 bases are shared with TRBD2. After removal of 3 bases from V and 3 bases from J, the junction contained 9 bases not matched to a gene. From germline, CDR1 is LGHDT and CDR2 YNNKEL (reference sequence). The CDR3 consists of 16 residues. The CDR3 here is CASSHAALSGEETQYF. CDR3 nucleotides: TGTGCCAGCAGCCATGCGGCCCTTAGCGGGGAAGAGACCCAGTACTTC.

The chain uses TRBV5-1 and TRBJ2-7; D is possibly TRBD2 (5 bases). The length of the CDR3 is 13 residues. The germline V gene has CDR1 SGHRS and CDR2 YFSETQ. V was clipped by 4 bases and J by 5 bases, with 13 bases between them. CDR3 in amino acids: CASSGGEGDEQYF. The CDR3 DNA reads as TGCGCCAGCAGCGGCGGAGAGGGCGACGAGCAGTACTTC.

J is TRBJ1-2 and V is TRBV9, with 10 bases matching TRBD1. The CDR3 is made up of 13 amino acids. Germline V lookup: CDR1 SGDLS, CDR2 YYNGEE. The junction had 1 base not matched to a gene; V was cut back by 0 bases and J by 8 bases. The CDR3 protein is CASSVGDRGGYTF. The CDR3 DNA sequence: TGTGCCAGCAGCGTAGGGGACAGGGGAGGCTACACCTTC.

V usage is TRBV5-1 and J usage is TRBJ2-3; TRBD2 matches 10 bases. The CDR3 totals 18 residues. Germline trimming cut 1 base from V and 1 base from J; bases unmatched to any gene: 9. Looked up from germline, CDR1 is SGHRS and CDR2 is YFSETQ. Here the CDR3 reads CASSLTAGGLRRTDTQYF. As DNA, the CDR3 is TGCGCCAGCAGCTTGACAGCGGGAGGGCTCCGGCGCACAGATACGCAGTATTTT.